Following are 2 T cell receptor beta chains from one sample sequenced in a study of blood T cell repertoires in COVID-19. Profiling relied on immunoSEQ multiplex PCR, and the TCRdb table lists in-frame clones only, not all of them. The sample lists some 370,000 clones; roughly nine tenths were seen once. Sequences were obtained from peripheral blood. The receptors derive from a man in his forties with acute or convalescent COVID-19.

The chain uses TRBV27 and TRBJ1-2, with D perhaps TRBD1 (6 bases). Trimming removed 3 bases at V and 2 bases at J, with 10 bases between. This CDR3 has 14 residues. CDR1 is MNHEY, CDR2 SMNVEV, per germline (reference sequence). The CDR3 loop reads CASSLSRGNYGYTF. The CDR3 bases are TGTGCCAGCAGTTTGAGCAGGGGAAACTATGGCTACACCTTC.

The CDR3 DNA reads as TGTGCCAGCACCGGGACAGGGAATAATGAAAAACTGTTTTTT. This encodes CASTGTGNNEKLFF. V gene TRBV27 combines with J gene TRBJ1-4; 9 bases map to TRBD1. This CDR3 is 14 amino acids long. The ends lost 7 bases at V and 4 bases at J; junction bases unmatched: 4. CDR1 and CDR2 (germline): MNHEY, SMNVEV (reference sequence).